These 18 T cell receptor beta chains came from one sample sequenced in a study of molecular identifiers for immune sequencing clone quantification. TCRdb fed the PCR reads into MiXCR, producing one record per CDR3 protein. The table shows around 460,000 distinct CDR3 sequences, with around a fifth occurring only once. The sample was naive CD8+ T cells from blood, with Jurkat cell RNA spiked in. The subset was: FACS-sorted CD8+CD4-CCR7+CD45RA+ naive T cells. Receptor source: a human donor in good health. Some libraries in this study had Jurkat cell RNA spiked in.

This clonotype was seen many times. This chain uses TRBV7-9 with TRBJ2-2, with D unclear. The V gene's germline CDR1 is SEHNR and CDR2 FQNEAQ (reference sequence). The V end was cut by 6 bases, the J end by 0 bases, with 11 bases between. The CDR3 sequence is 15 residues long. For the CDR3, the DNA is TGTGCCAGCAGTACGGCGGAAGCGAACACCGGGGAGCTGTTTTTT. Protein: CASSTAEANTGELFF.

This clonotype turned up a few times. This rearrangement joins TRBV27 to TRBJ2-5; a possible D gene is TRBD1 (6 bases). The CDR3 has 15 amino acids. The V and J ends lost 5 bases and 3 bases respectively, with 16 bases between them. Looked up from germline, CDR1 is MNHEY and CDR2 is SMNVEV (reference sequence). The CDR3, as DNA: TGTGCCAGCAGTACCCGACAGGTGGCGGAAGAGACCCAGTACTTC. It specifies CASSTRQVAEETQYF.

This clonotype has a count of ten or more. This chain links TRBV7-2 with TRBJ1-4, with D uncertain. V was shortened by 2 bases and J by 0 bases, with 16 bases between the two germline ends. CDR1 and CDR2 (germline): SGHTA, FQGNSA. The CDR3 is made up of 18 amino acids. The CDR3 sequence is CASSLNTERLPTNEKLFF. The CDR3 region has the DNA TGTGCCAGCAGCTTAAACACCGAGCGACTGCCAACTAATGAAAAACTGTTTTTT.

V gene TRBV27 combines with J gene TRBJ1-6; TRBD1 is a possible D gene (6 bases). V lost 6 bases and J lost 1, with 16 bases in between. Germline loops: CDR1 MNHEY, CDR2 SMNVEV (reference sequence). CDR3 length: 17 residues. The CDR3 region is CASSRPSQGSYNSPLHF. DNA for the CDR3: TGTGCCAGCAGCCGACCGTCACAGGGATCCTATAATTCACCCCTCCACTTT.

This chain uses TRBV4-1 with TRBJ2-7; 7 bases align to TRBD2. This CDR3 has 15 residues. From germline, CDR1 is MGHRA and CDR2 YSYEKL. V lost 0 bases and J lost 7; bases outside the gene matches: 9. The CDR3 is CASSQEAGLTEEQYF. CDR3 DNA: TGCGCCAGCAGCCAAGAAGCGGGGCTGACTGAAGAGCAGTACTTC.

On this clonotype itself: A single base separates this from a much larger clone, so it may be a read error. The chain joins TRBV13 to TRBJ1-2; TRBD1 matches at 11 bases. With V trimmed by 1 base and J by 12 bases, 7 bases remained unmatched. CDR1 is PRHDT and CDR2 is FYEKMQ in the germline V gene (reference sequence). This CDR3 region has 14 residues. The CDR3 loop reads CASSLEDRGQSHTF. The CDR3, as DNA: TGTGCCAGCAGCTTAGAGGACAGGGGGCAATCCCACACCTTC.

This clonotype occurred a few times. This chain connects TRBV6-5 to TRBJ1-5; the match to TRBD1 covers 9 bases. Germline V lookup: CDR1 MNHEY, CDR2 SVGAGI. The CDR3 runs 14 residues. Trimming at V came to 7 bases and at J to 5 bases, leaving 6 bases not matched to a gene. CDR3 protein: CASTIYRGHQPQHF. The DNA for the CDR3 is TGTGCCAGCACCATTTACAGGGGGCATCAGCCCCAGCATTTT.

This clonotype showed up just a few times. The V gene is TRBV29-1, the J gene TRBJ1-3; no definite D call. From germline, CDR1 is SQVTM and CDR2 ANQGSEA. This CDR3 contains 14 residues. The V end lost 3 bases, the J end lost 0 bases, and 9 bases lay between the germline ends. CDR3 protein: CSVDRSGSGNTIYF. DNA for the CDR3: TGCAGCGTTGATCGGAGCGGCTCTGGAAACACCATATATTTT.

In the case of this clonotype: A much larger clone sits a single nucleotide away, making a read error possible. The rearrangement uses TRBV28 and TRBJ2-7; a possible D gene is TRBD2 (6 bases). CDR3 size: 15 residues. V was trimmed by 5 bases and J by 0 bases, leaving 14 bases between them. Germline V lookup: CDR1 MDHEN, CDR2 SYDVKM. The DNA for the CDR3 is TGTGCCAGCAGTGGACTAACGGCAAGCTCCTACGAGCAGTACTTC. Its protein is CASSGLTASSYEQYF.

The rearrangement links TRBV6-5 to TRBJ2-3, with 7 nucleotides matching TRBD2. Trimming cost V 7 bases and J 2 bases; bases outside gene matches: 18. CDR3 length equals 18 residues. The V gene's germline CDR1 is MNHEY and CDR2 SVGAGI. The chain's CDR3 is CASTPNGLRERHTDTQYF. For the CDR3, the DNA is TGTGCCAGCACCCCAAACGGTTTGCGGGAGAGGCACACAGATACGCAGTATTTT.

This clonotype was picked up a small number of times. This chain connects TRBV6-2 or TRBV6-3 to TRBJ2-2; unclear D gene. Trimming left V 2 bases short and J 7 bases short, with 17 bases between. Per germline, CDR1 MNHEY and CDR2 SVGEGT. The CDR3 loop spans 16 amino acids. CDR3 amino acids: CASSYVFEEYGGELFF. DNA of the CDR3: TGTGCCAGCAGTTACGTCTTTGAGGAATATGGCGGGGAGCTGTTTTTT.

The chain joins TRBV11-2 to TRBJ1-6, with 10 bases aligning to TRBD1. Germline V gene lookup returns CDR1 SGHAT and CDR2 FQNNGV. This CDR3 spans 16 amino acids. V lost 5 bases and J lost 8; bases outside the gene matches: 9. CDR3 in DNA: TGTGCCAGCAGCGCGTTCACCGGGACAGGGGATTCACCCCTCCACTTT. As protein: CASSAFTGTGDSPLHF.

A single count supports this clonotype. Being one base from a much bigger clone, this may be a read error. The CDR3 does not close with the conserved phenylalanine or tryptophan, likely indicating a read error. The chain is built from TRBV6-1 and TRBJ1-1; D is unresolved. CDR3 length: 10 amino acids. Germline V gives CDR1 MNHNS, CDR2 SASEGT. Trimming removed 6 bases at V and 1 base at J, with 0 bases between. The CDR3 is CASRNTEAFL. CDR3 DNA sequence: TGTGCCAGCAGGAACACTGAAGCTTTCCTT.

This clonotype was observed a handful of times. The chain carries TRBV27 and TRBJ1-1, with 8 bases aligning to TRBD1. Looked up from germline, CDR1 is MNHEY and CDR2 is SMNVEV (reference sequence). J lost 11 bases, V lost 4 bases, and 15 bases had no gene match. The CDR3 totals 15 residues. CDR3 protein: CASSSPTGVLGGAFF. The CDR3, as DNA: TGTGCCAGCAGTTCCCCGACAGGGGTCCTCGGCGGGGCTTTCTTT.

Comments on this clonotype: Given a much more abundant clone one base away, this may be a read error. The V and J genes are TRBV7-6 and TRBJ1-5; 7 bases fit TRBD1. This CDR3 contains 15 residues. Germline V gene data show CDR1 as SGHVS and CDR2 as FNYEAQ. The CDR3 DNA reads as TGTGCCAGCAGCCCTTGGACAGGTAGCAATCGGCCCCAGCATTTT. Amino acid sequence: CASSPWTGSNRPQHF.

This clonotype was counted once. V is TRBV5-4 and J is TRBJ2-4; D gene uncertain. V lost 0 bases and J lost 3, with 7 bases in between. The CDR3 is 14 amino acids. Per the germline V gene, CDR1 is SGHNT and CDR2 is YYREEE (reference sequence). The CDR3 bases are TGTGCCAGCAGCTTGGGGACCGACAAAAACATTCAGTACTTC. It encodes CASSLGTDKNIQYF.

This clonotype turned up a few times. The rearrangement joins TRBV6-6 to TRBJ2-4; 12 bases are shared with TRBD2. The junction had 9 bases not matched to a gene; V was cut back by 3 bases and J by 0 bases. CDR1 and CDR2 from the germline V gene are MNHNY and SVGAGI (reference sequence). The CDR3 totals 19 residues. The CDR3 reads CASSYPSGGAGLAKNIQYF. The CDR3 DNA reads TGTGCCAGCAGTTATCCTAGCGGGGGGGCCGGTTTAGCCAAAAACATTCAGTACTTC.

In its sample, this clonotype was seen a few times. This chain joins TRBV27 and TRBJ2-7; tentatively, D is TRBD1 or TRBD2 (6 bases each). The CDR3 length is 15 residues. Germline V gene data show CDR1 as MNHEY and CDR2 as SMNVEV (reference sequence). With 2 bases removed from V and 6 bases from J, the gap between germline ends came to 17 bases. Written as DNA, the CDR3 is TGTGCCAGCAGTTTAATCGGGGGCAGGGACCCCGAGCAGTACTTC. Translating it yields CASSLIGGRDPEQYF.